A single sample is the source of the 19 T cell receptor beta chains below, sequenced in a study of T cell responses to AZD1222 COVID-19 vaccine. TCRdb keeps only in-frame clones here, not all; method: immunoSEQ multiplex PCR. The sample has over 85,000 clones, roughly 83% seen once. The starting material was peripheral blood, obtained 28 days after the second AZD1222 dose. The receptors here all came from an adult who received the AZD1222 COVID-19 vaccine.

This clone has just one count. This chain connects TRBV19 to TRBJ1-3; no clear D gene. The V and J ends lost 0 bases and 0 bases respectively, with 9 bases between them. The CDR3 is 16 amino acids. Looked up from germline, CDR1 is LNHDA and CDR2 is SQIVND (reference sequence). The CDR3 region is CASSIEAVNSGNTIYF. In DNA form, the CDR3 reads TGTGCCAGTAGTATAGAGGCGGTTAACTCTGGAAACACCATATATTTT.

This clone has a single count. The chain combines TRBV10-1 with TRBJ2-5; D is uncertain. CDR3 length: 13 amino acids. Trimming removed 11 bases at V and 6 bases at J, with 19 bases between. CDR1 WNHNN and CDR2 SYGVQD come from the germline V gene (reference sequence). The CDR3 DNA follows: TGCGCCTTACAAACCGCCTCAGGTAAGACCCAGTACTTC. It specifies CALQTASGKTQYF.

The V and J genes are TRBV19 and TRBJ1-2; 8 bases agree with TRBD1. Looked up from germline, CDR1 is LNHDA and CDR2 is SQIVND (reference sequence). The CDR3 consists of 13 residues. After removal of 3 bases from V and 7 bases from J, the junction contained 4 bases not matched to a gene. The CDR3: CASSMRDRFGYTF. DNA of the CDR3: TGTGCCAGTAGTATGAGGGACAGGTTTGGCTACACCTTC.

V and J are TRBV4-1 and TRBJ1-4, with D hard to call. The CDR3 is made up of 13 amino acids. Trimming removed 4 bases from V and 3 bases from J, with 6 bases in between. The germline V gene encodes CDR1 MGHRA and CDR2 YSYEKL. The CDR3 is CASSPQSNEKLFF. The CDR3 DNA sequence: TGCGCCAGCAGCCCTCAGTCTAATGAAAAACTGTTTTTT.

This clone was seen once. The chain combines TRBV29-1 with TRBJ2-5; a possible D gene is TRBD1 (6 bases). Trimming pared 0 bases from V and 2 bases from J, leaving 13 bases between. CDR3 length: 15 amino acids. In germline, CDR1 is SQVTM, CDR2 ANQGSEA. The chain's CDR3 is CSVEDIYRAQETQYF. CDR3 DNA sequence: TGCAGCGTTGAAGACATCTACAGGGCGCAAGAGACCCAGTACTTC.

As DNA, the CDR3 is TGTGCCAGCAGCCGACTAGTTGGTGCAGATACGCAGTATTTT. It translates to CASSRLVGADTQYF. This rearrangement joins TRBV9 to TRBJ2-3; D is possibly TRBD2 (6 bases). Germline V gene lookup returns CDR1 SGDLS and CDR2 YYNGEE. There are 14 residues in the CDR3. V dropped 4 bases and J dropped 4 bases, with 13 bases sitting between them.

The gene calls are TRBV27 and TRBJ2-7, with TRBD1 as a possible D gene (6 bases). Germline V lookup: CDR1 MNHEY, CDR2 SMNVEV (reference sequence). The V end was cut by 3 bases, the J end by 5 bases, with 11 bases between. The CDR3 is 13 residues long. The CDR3: CASSFNRVDEQYF. CDR3 DNA: TGTGCCAGCAGTTTTAACAGGGTGGACGAGCAGTACTTC.

This clone was seen more than once but under ten times. The V and J genes are TRBV7-8 and TRBJ1-3, with no clear D. The CDR3 is 16 residues long. Trimming took 5 bases from V and 4 from J, leaving 18 bases between them. Germline CDR1 reads SGHVS; CDR2 reads FQNEAQ. CDR3 nucleotides: TGTGCCAGCAGCCCCTATCGCCAGTTTTCAGGAAACACCATATATTTT. The encoded protein is CASSPYRQFSGNTIYF.

The chain carries TRBV6-1 and TRBJ1-5; no firm D call. This CDR3 has 14 residues. Per germline, CDR1 MNHNS and CDR2 SASEGT. V was clipped by 0 bases and J by 7 bases, with 10 bases between them. CDR3 protein: CASSEAGGIQPQHF. The CDR3 DNA sequence: TGTGCCAGCAGTGAAGCTGGAGGGATCCAGCCCCAGCATTTT.

This clone was found once. The rearrangement uses TRBV7-9 and TRBJ1-3; 8 bases map to TRBD1. CDR1 and CDR2 (germline): SEHNR, FQNEAQ (reference sequence). CDR3 length equals 19 residues. J was trimmed by 0 bases and V by 5 bases; bases with no gene match: 15. The CDR3 is CASSHPRRGQESSGNTIYF. The CDR3 DNA sequence: TGTGCCAGCAGCCACCCCCGTAGGGGACAGGAAAGCTCTGGAAACACCATATATTTT.

V gene TRBV9 combines with J gene TRBJ1-2, with unresolved D. Trimming shortened V by 6 bases and J by 4 bases, and 10 bases separated the two germline ends. The CDR3 sequence is 12 residues long. CDR1 is SGDLS, CDR2 YYNGEE, per germline. CDR3 loop: CASTSAIYGYTF. CDR3 DNA: TGTGCCAGCACCAGCGCTATCTATGGCTACACCTTC. The full variable domain, in which reference TRBV9 and TRBJ1-2 provide the parts outside the CDR3, is DSGVTQTPKHLITATGQRVTLRCSPRSGDLSVYWYQQSLDQGLQFLIQYYNGEERAKGNILERFSAQQFPDLHSELNLSSLELGDSALYFCASTSAIYGYTFGSGTRLTVV.

This clone was detected only once. The V and J genes are TRBV19 and TRBJ1-2; a possible D gene is TRBD1 (5 bases). CDR1 LNHDA and CDR2 SQIVND come from the germline V gene (reference sequence). This CDR3 has 13 residues. Trimming took off 3 bases at V and 7 bases at J, with 12 bases between the two ends. In DNA, the CDR3 is TGTGCCAGTAGTATGCCAGGGTTCGGTGGCTACACCTTC. Translating gives CASSMPGFGGYTF.

This chain connects TRBV7-2 to TRBJ1-1; the D is unclear. The V end lost 6 bases, the J end lost 3 bases, and 11 bases lay between the germline ends. Germline V CDR1 and CDR2: SGHTA, FQGNSA. This CDR3 is built from 13 residues. The CDR3 DNA follows: TGTGCCAGCAGTCAACAAGAGGACACTGAAGCTTTCTTT. As protein: CASSQQEDTEAFF.

The rearrangement joins TRBV6-5 to TRBJ1-2; D remains ambiguous. Trimming left V 2 bases short and J 7 bases short, with 8 bases between. The CDR3 extends over 12 amino acids. The germline CDR1 and CDR2 sequences are MNHEY and SVGAGI. CDR3 in DNA: TGTGCCAGCAGTTACGCCGGGATTGGCTACACCTTC. Amino acid sequence: CASSYAGIGYTF.

In DNA form, the CDR3 reads TGTGCCAGCACCCGACGGGACAATGAGCAGTTCTTC. Translated, it gives CASTRRDNEQFF. The chain recombines TRBV2 with TRBJ2-1; D gene uncertain. Per the germline V gene, CDR1 is SNHLY and CDR2 is FYNNEI. V lost 7 bases and J lost 5, with 9 bases in between. This CDR3 region has 12 residues.

CDR3 protein: CASSLKGPLGARTDTQYF. The DNA of the CDR3 is TGTGCCAGCAGCTTAAAAGGTCCCCTGGGGGCCCGCACAGATACGCAGTATTTT. The rearrangement links TRBV11-2 to TRBJ2-3; possibly TRBD1 for D (6 bases). Germline CDR1 reads SGHAT; CDR2 reads FQNNGV. Trimming cost V 2 bases and J 1 base, with 19 bases left between them. CDR3 length equals 18 residues.

This clone was counted only a few times. CDR3 protein: CASKRTSSKREQYF. CDR3 DNA sequence: TGTGCCAGTAAAAGGACTAGTTCTAAGAGGGAGCAGTACTTC. The gene calls are TRBV19 and TRBJ2-7, with TRBD2 matching over 7 bases. CDR1 and CDR2 (germline): LNHDA, SQIVND (reference sequence). The CDR3 runs 14 residues. Trimming removed 7 bases from V and 7 bases from J; junction bases left unmatched: 13. Full variable domain (outside the CDR3, taken from reference TRBV19 and TRBJ2-7): DGGITQSPKYLFRKEGQNVTLSCEQNLNHDAMYWYRQDPGQGLRLIYYSQIVNDFQKGDIAEGYSVSREKKESFPLTVTSAQKNPTAFYLCASKRTSSKREQYFGPGTRLTVT.

J is TRBJ1-2 and V is TRBV3-1 (or the pseudogene TRBV3-2), with D possibly matching TRBD1 (6 bases). CDR1 is LGHDT and CDR2 is YNNKEL in the germline V gene (reference sequence). V gave up 2 bases and J gave up 8 bases, with 18 bases separating them. The CDR3 sequence is 15 residues long. As DNA, the CDR3 is TGTGCCAGCAGCCAAATAGGCCAGGGGCGGGGAGGCTACACCTTC. It translates to CASSQIGQGRGGYTF.

The chain couples TRBV7-2 to TRBJ2-2; TRBD2 is a possible D gene (5 bases). This CDR3 has 19 amino acids. V was cut by 0 bases and J by 0 bases, with 17 bases left in between. Per the germline V gene, CDR1 is SGHTA and CDR2 is FQGNSA. CDR3 DNA: TGTGCCAGCAGCTTAGCGCTAGGACTCATCACCGCGAACACCGGGGAGCTGTTTTTT. Residues: CASSLALGLITANTGELFF.